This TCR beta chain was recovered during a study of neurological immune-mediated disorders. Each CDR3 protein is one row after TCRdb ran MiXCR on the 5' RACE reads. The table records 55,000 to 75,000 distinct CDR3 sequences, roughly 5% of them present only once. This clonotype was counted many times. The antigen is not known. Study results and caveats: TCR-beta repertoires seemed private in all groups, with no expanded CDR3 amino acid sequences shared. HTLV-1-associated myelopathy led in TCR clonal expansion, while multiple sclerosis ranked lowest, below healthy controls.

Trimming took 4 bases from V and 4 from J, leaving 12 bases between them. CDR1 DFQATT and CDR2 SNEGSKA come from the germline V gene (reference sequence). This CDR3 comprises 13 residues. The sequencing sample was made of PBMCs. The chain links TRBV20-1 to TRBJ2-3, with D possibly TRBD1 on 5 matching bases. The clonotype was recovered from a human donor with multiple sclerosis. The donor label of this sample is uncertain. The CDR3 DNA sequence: TGCAGTGCTACCGACTTACAGGCAGATACGCAGTATTTT. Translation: CSATDLQADTQYF.